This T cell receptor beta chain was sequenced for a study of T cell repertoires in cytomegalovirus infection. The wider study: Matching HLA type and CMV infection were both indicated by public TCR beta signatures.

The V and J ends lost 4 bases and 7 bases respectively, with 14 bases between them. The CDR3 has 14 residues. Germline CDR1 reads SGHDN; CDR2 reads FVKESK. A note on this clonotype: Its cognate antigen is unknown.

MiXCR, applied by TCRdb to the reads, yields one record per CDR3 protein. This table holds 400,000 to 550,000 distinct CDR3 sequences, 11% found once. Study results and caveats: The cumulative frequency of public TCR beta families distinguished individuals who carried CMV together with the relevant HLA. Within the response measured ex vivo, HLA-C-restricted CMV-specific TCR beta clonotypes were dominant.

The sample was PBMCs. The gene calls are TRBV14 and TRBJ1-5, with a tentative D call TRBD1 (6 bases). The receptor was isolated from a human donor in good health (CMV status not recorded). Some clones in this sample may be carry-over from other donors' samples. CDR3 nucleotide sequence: TGTGCCAGCAGCCCCAGGGGTTTAGGACAGCCCCAGCATTTT. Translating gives CASSPRGLGQPQHF.